This TCR beta chain appears in the sequencing data of a study of shared clonotypes between healthy human individuals (dated by TCRdb to about 2020). In terms of the full investigation: Two women and a few men aged 18 to 49 years were included in the cohort. Per donor, three plates each were used for CD4 naive and CD4 memory, two for CD8 naive, and one for CD8 memory. Blood TCR repertoires of 5 or 6 healthy adults were deeply sequenced to estimate repertoire size and the extent of clonotype sharing between individuals. To increase sequencing depth and limit assay-specific biases, different laboratories used diverse techniques to prepare libraries and sequence TCR repertoires. Between about 0.8 and 9 billion PBMCs per donor were obtained by leukapheresis.

Results and caveats for the whole study, not just this receptor: Incomplete sequencing was indicated by rarefaction of sorted-subset datasets, despite the large sequencing depth. The genetic and exposure-history diversity represented was limited by the small number of donors. Sampling was restricted to blood, and TCR repertoires in tissues likely differ from the TCR repertoires found in blood. When a few donors were compared, the shared fraction of clonotypes was around 5.1% for naive CD4, approximately 3.3% for naive CD8, 2% to 2.5% for memory CD4, and 0.4% for memory CD8. Compared with non-shared clonotypes, the clonotypes found in all four sorted-subset donors had higher generation probabilities. Pairwise subsampling indicated that sequencing depth was expected to affect the degree of clonotype sharing among donors. Naive subsets generally had larger estimated clonotype richness than memory subsets.

CD8 naive samples were obtained by positive selection for CCR7 among CD45RO-negative cells, yielding a CD45RA+CCR7+ population from which TemRA cells were excluded. The donors were healthy, HIV-negative adults who had no recently reported acute infections or vaccinations. Every donor was a Caucasian adult living in Nashville, Tennessee, USA. Blood was obtained by leukapheresis, after which PBMCs were separated by Ficoll-Histopaque density gradient centrifugation and cryopreserved in liquid nitrogen vapor phase. Purity and quantity of every magnetically sorted T cell population were checked by analytical flow cytometry. Each sorted fraction had its genomic DNA isolated and then quantified by UV absorbance on a Nanodrop 2000c. Notes on this clone: The clone's antigen remains unknown. It may be a read error: a sequence one base away is much more abundant. Other DNA sequences from this sample encode an identical CDR3 as well.

TCR CDR3 regions were amplified from genomic DNA by multiplex PCR using the deep immunoSEQ assay. Extracted genomic DNA from each cell subset was spread evenly across all wells of several immunoSEQ 96-well plates, with each plate serving as a replicate. For sorted subsets, each replicate PCR was loaded with approximately 200 ng genomic DNA, equivalent to 25,000 to 30,000 T cell genomes. The purified libraries were quantified using a Qubit 3.0 fluorometer, sized with a Bioanalyzer 2100, and then quantified again using the KAPA Library Quantification kit. Every immunoSEQ 96-well plate was sequenced on a dedicated single-read 150-cycle Illumina NextSeq 550 flow cell. The published analysis was carried out like this. The immunoSEQ output contained only junctional sequences without quality scores, so filtering could not match that applied to full-length reads. To assign V/J genes and CDR3, sequences were annotated against IMGT germline references using PyIR, a Python wrapper for IgBLAST v1.9. Reads were filtered out if the reads had weak V/J assignments (E-value above 1e-6), no CDR3, stop codons, out-of-frame junctions, or ambiguous translated residues. A V3J clonotype was defined by an identical inferred V gene, J gene, and CDR3 amino acid sequence. The percentage overlap between two repertoires was calculated by dividing the number of shared unique clonotypes by the size of the smaller repertoire. Three approaches were used to assess repertoire richness: RTK rarefaction, the Chao1 estimator, and Recon v2.1 estimates of unobserved clonotypes. OLGA was used to compute generation probabilities for all TCRbeta clonotypes that the gDNA method yielded from a few donors. In TCRdb, the immuneACCESS table is reduced to in-frame sequences with V and J assigned. These tables do not hold every clone; where another copy was compared, an unresolved V gene accounts for under half, and the others remain unexplained. V, J and clone size are taken as reported in that table, and D and trimming were inferred from the DNA itself. A total of around 2,000,000 clones appear in this sample, under 95% of them only once. The ten largest clonotypes hold under 2% of the sample.

Sequencing was carried out using naive CD8+ T cells from PBMCs. Sample cell subset or site, as interpreted from the label and publication: CD45RA+CCR7+. The receptor's source is a man aged 18-30 years in good health. Some clones in this sample may be carry-over from other donors' samples.

This receptor carries the CDR3 CASSFSYEQYF. The DNA is as follows: TGTGCCAGCAGTTTCTCCTACGAGCAGTACTTC. Here the chain combines TRBV6-1 and TRBJ2-7; too little of a D gene remains to name it. Between the V and J ends, shortened by 5 bases and 0 bases respectively, the junction contains 2 bases. The CDR3 holds 11 amino acids from the cysteine to the phenylalanine. Only CDR3 DNA is held: 33 bases, read in frame from base 1. For CDR1 and CDR2, the germline V gene lists MNHNS and SASEGT.